This entry describes one T cell receptor beta chain. Its antigen remains unknown. Germline CDR1 reads GTSNPN; CDR2 reads SVGIG (reference sequence). The CDR3 extends over 16 amino acids. V dropped 4 bases and J dropped 2 bases, with 20 bases sitting between them. Genomic DNA came from frozen unsorted single-cell suspensions. The data are from a study of immune cell composition in non-small cell lung cancer. Turning to the study itself: Lung adenocarcinoma or squamous carcinoma made up most tumours.

Regarding the study as a whole: TIL tumour reactivity correlated with maximal tumour-associated clone frequency in adenocarcinoma. Tumour TCR-beta clonality was not significantly tied to smoking pack-years.

Method: immunoSEQ multiplex PCR; TCRdb's copy keeps in-frame clones and lacks some. Among around 10,000 clones listed, about 60% were seen once. The receptor comes from a human donor with non-small cell lung cancer. Sequencing was done on a sample of lung tumor tissue. The chain joins TRBV30 to TRBJ2-5; maybe TRBD1 (7 bases). The CDR3 is CAWTGGAGGPQETQYF. CDR3 nucleotide sequence: TGTGCCTGGACGGGCGGGGCAGGGGGACCACAAGAGACCCAGTACTTC.